This TCR beta chain was obtained from a study of blood T cell repertoires in COVID-19. About the study: Acute-phase and convalescent COVID-19 samples originated in the United States, Italy and Spain.

While infection was still active, Seattle patients were enrolled and then followed longitudinally. Here immunoSEQ multiplex PCR was the method, and the copy in TCRdb shows in-frame clones only, minus some. The data contain hundreds of thousands of clones, approximately 90% of them seen just once; the ten biggest clones take up roughly 12%. The V and J ends lost 6 bases and 2 bases, in that order; junction bases with no gene match: 7. Germline-derived CDR1 and CDR2 are MDHEN and SYDVKM. CDR3 length: 15 residues. Material for sequencing was peripheral blood. The V call is TRBV28, the J call TRBJ1-5, with TRBD1 matching over 7 bases. The sequence derives from a woman aged 45 to 65 with COVID-19, enrolled during active disease. DNA for the CDR3: TGTGCCAGCAGCCGAGGGGGCCGGGGCAATCAGCCCCAGCATTTT. It is translated as CASSRGGRGNQPQHF.